The 32 T cell receptor beta chains in this list originate from one sample, sequenced in a study of T cells in Graves' hyperthyroidism and ophthalmopathy. Authors of the study amplified TCR beta CDR3 regions from RNA transcripts. During a first-round RT-PCR of the TCR CDR3, the HTBI primer set was used. TCRdb reprocessed the multiplex PCR reads via MiXCR and lists one record per CDR3 protein. The table records nearly 600,000 distinct CDR3 sequences, 11% to 15% of them present only once. The sequenced sample was blood. Receptors originate from a woman under 40 with Graves' hyperthyroidism that later progressed to Graves' ophthalmopathy.

Details on this clonotype: This may be a read error, as it is one base from a much larger clone. The chain combines TRBV28 with TRBJ2-1; 7 positions match TRBD1. Losses at the gene ends were 5 bases for V and 10 bases for J; bases not matched to a gene: 14. Germline CDR1 reads MDHEN; CDR2 reads SYDVKM. The CDR3 runs 15 residues. The DNA of the CDR3 is TGTGCCAGCAGTCCGACGGACAGGCCTCCCTACGAGCAGTTCTTC. Protein product: CASSPTDRPPYEQFF.

This clonotype was seen a handful of times. The chain couples TRBV19 to TRBJ2-1; 11 positions agree with TRBD1. V lost 5 bases to trimming and J lost 8 bases; unmatched junction nucleotides: 5. CDR3 length: 14 amino acids. Germline lookup yields CDR1 LNHDA and CDR2 SQIVND (reference sequence). CDR3 DNA: TGTGCCAGTAGTTTCCGGGACAGGGGGGATGAGCAGTTCTTC. Amino acids: CASSFRDRGDEQFF.

This clonotype was observed at least ten times. V usage is TRBV19 and J usage is TRBJ1-2; perhaps TRBD1 as D (5 bases). CDR1 is LNHDA and CDR2 is SQIVND in the germline V gene (reference sequence). The V end was cut by 6 bases, the J end by 2 bases, with 10 bases between. This CDR3 has 13 residues. CDR3 protein: CASRKGTNYGYTF. The CDR3 region has the DNA TGTGCCAGTAGGAAGGGGACCAACTATGGCTACACCTTC.

This clonotype appeared many times. The chain employs TRBV7-9 and TRBJ2-3, with 12 positions matching TRBD2. CDR1 SEHNR and CDR2 FQNEAQ come from the germline V gene (reference sequence). CDR3 length: 20 amino acids. The junction had 19 bases not matched to a gene; V was cut back by 5 bases and J by 4 bases. Here the CDR3 DNA reads TGTGCCAGCAGCAACCCCGCCACTAGCGGGAGGCTCAGTATGGCAGATACGCAGTATTTT. Protein: CASSNPATSGRLSMADTQYF.

There are many counts of this clonotype. This chain uses TRBV15 with TRBJ2-2, with 13 nucleotides matching TRBD2. V was clipped by 8 bases and J by 0 bases; unmatched bases: 0. The CDR3 is made up of 15 amino acids. The germline V gene encodes CDR1 LNHNV and CDR2 YYDKDF (reference sequence). The CDR3, as DNA: TGTGCCACCGGGACTAGCGGGACGAACACCGGGGAGCTGTTTTTT. The encoded protein is CATGTSGTNTGELFF.

This clonotype was counted many times. The V gene is TRBV12-3 or TRBV12-4, the J gene TRBJ1-2; D is unresolved. The CDR3 totals 11 residues. With 3 bases removed from V and 1 base from J, the gap between germline ends came to 0 bases. In DNA form, the CDR3 reads TGTGCCAGCAGTTTTAACTATGGCTACACCTTC. Translated: CASSFNYGYTF.

The chain is built from TRBV20-1 and TRBJ2-2, with 12 nucleotides matching TRBD2. CDR1 is DFQATT, CDR2 SNEGSKA, per germline (reference sequence). With 3 bases clipped from V and 5 bases from J, the junction kept 7 bases outside the gene matches. There are 16 residues in the CDR3. DNA for the CDR3: TGCAGTGCTAGGGTTACTAGCGGGAGGAGTACCGGGGAGCTGTTTTTT. It specifies CSARVTSGRSTGELFF.

Only a few counts were recorded for this clonotype. The DNA of the CDR3 is TGTGCCAGCAGCCAAGGACTAGCGGGAGGAGGTAGGCAGTTCTTC. It encodes CASSQGLAGGGRQFF. The chain links TRBV9 to TRBJ2-1; 14 bases agree with TRBD2. Germline lookup yields CDR1 SGDLS and CDR2 YYNGEE. J gave up 12 bases and V 4 bases, and 9 bases lay outside the gene matches. The CDR3 loop spans 15 amino acids.

This clonotype was found many times. In DNA form, the CDR3 reads TGTGCCAGCAGTTTACGGGGTGGAGAGACCCAGTACTTC. Encoded protein: CASSLRGGETQYF. The chain employs TRBV12-3 or TRBV12-4 and TRBJ2-5; maybe TRBD2 (5 bases). The CDR3 is made up of 13 amino acids. V was trimmed by 2 bases and J by 4 bases, leaving 8 bases between them.

This clonotype was observed many times. This rearrangement joins TRBV20-1 to TRBJ2-3; TRBD2 matches at 8 bases. The CDR3 is 14 amino acids. The germline gives CDR1 DFQATT, CDR2 SNEGSKA (reference sequence). Germline trimming cut 1 base from V and 4 bases from J; bases unmatched to any gene: 4. The CDR3 DNA reads TGCAGTGCTAGAGGAGCGGGAGTCGCAGATACGCAGTATTTT. Encoded protein: CSARGAGVADTQYF.

This clonotype was detected many times. This chain links TRBV13 with TRBJ2-3, with TRBD2 matching 8 bases. V was pared by 5 bases and J by 6 bases, with 13 bases of the junction left unmatched. This CDR3 contains 16 residues. Germline V CDR1 and CDR2: PRHDT, FYEKMQ (reference sequence). CDR3 sequence reads: CASSPRGAGAPDTQYF. Here the CDR3 DNA reads TGTGCCAGCAGCCCCCGGGGAGCGGGAGCCCCGGATACGCAGTATTTT.

The table lists this clonotype with many counts. V usage is TRBV24-1 and J usage is TRBJ1-4; D not resolved. CDR1 and CDR2 (germline): KGHDR, SFDVKD. The CDR3 sequence is 15 residues long. Trimming left V 6 bases short and J 0 bases short, with 10 bases between. The DNA for the CDR3 is TGTGCCACCAGTCCGGGCGGAACAACTAATGAAAAACTGTTTTTT. This codes for CATSPGGTTNEKLFF.

This clonotype came up many times. V is TRBV28 and J is TRBJ1-1; maybe TRBD1 (6 bases). The ends were cut back, 5 bases at V and 3 bases at J, with 16 bases in the middle. The CDR3 contains 15 residues. In germline, CDR1 is MDHEN, CDR2 SYDVKM. The CDR3 DNA sequence: TGTGCCAGCAGTCTAGGGGGGAATCGGGACACTGAAGCTTTCTTT. Its translation is CASSLGGNRDTEAFF.

In regard to this clonotype: This may come from a read error, since a much larger clone is one base off. The chain combines TRBV12-3 or TRBV12-4 with TRBJ1-1, with D uncertain. There are 14 residues in the CDR3. Trimming shortened V by 3 bases and J by 6 bases, and 14 bases separated the two germline ends. Here the CDR3 DNA reads TGTGCCAGCAGTTTCTGGAGTTTCGACGCTGAAGCTTTCTTT. Its translation: CASSFWSFDAEAFF.

In this sample, this clonotype turned up many times. The CDR3 sequence: CASTGRGGYGYTF. In DNA form, the CDR3 reads TGTGCCAGCACCGGGCGGGGGGGCTATGGCTACACCTTC. The gene calls are TRBV12-3 or TRBV12-4 and TRBJ1-2; maybe TRBD1 (5 bases). The CDR3 is made up of 13 amino acids. V was clipped by 7 bases and J by 4 bases, with 13 bases between them.

This clonotype has at least ten counts. The J gene is TRBJ1-4, the V gene TRBV6-1; no clear D gene. CDR3 length: 15 amino acids. CDR1 is MNHNS, CDR2 SASEGT, per germline. V shed 2 bases and J shed 8 bases, with 15 bases lying between them. This chain's CDR3 is CASSESSAGAEKLFF. In nucleotides, the CDR3 is TGTGCCAGCAGTGAATCTTCGGCAGGCGCCGAAAAACTGTTTTTT.

This chain joins TRBV30 and TRBJ2-1, with D possibly being TRBD1 (6 bases). This CDR3 has 14 residues. Germline CDR1 GTSNPN, CDR2 SVGIG (reference sequence). The germline V and J ends were trimmed by 2 bases and 7 bases, with 15 bases remaining between them. The DNA for the CDR3 is TGTGCCTGGAGTCCTACTTGGGGGCGGAATGAGCAGTTCTTC. It translates to CAWSPTWGRNEQFF.

This clonotype occurred a few times. The CDR3 region is CASSQDLSGVTDTQYF. The CDR3 nucleotides read TGCGCCAGCAGCCAAGATCTCAGCGGGGTTACAGATACGCAGTATTTT. The chain has TRBV4-3 and TRBJ2-3; 7 nucleotides agree with TRBD2. The V segment lost 0 bases and the J segment 3 bases; nucleotides outside the gene matches: 6. In germline, CDR1 is LGHNA, CDR2 YSLEER. The CDR3 is 16 residues long.

Ten or more counts support this clonotype. The V gene is TRBV15, the J gene TRBJ2-7; maybe TRBD2 (6 bases). Germline V gives CDR1 LNHNV, CDR2 YYDKDF (reference sequence). Trimming removed 5 bases from V and 2 bases from J, with 25 bases in between. The CDR3 is 18 residues long. CDR3 coding DNA: TGTGCCACCAGCGGCCCCCTTATGAGTCGGGAGTACACCTACGAGCAGTACTTC. Its protein is CATSGPLMSREYTYEQYF.

This clonotype has at least ten counts. This chain links TRBV28 with TRBJ2-7, with 14 positions matching TRBD2. Per germline, CDR1 MDHEN and CDR2 SYDVKM. Trimming removed 6 bases from V and 5 bases from J; junction bases left unmatched: 15. This CDR3 is built from 18 residues. The DNA for the CDR3 is TGTGCCAGCAGCACCCCACCGGGACTAGCGGGAGTTCCCCACGAGCAGTACTTC. Residues: CASSTPPGLAGVPHEQYF.

This clonotype was seen many times. V gene TRBV6-2 or TRBV6-3 combines with J gene TRBJ2-3, with TRBD1 matching over 9 bases. The germline V gene encodes CDR1 MNHEY and CDR2 SVGEGT. This CDR3 has 15 residues. With V trimmed by 5 bases and J by 2 bases, 5 bases remained unmatched. The CDR3 nucleotides read TGTGCCAGCAGTACAGGACAGGGGATCACAGATACGCAGTATTTT. Translation: CASSTGQGITDTQYF.

In this sample, this clonotype turned up many times. The CDR3: CASSEYGGDSNQPQHF. The DNA of the CDR3 is TGTGCCAGCAGTGAATACGGCGGGGATAGCAATCAGCCCCAGCATTTT. The chain joins TRBV6-1 to TRBJ1-5; D is unclear. Trimming took off 2 bases at V and 0 bases at J, with 11 bases between the two ends. This CDR3 spans 16 amino acids. Germline CDR1 MNHNS, CDR2 SASEGT.

There are many counts of this clonotype. The chain is built from TRBV9 and TRBJ2-1; the match to TRBD2 covers 12 bases. This CDR3 spans 16 amino acids. The V gene end was trimmed by 4 bases and the J gene end by 5 bases; junction bases not matched to a gene: 7. The germline V gene has CDR1 SGDLS and CDR2 YYNGEE. The CDR3 bases are TGTGCCAGCAGCAAAAAGACTAGCGGGAGAAACAATGAGCAGTTCTTC. Translation gives CASSKKTSGRNNEQFF.

This clonotype was counted a single time. The J gene is TRBJ2-1, the V gene TRBV20-1; 10 bases map to TRBD2. Germline V lookup: CDR1 DFQATT, CDR2 SNEGSKA (reference sequence). The CDR3 has 15 residues. Here the CDR3 reads CSVNAGLAPSNEQFF. The CDR3 DNA is TGCAGCGTCAACGCGGGACTAGCGCCAAGCAATGAGCAGTTCTTC.

V and J are TRBV15 and TRBJ1-1, with TRBD1 identical over 10 bases. CDR1 and CDR2 from the germline V gene are LNHNV and YYDKDF (reference sequence). Trimming removed 5 bases from V and 3 bases from J; junction bases left unmatched: 3. There are 14 residues in the CDR3. The CDR3 sequence is CATSGGQGHTEAFF. CDR3 sequence (DNA): TGTGCCACCAGCGGGGGACAGGGGCACACTGAAGCTTTCTTT.

This clonotype was recorded at least ten times. The rearrangement joins TRBV24-1 to TRBJ2-1; no clear D gene. The germline CDR1 and CDR2 sequences are KGHDR and SFDVKD. Trimming pared 4 bases from V and 4 bases from J, leaving 10 bases between. This CDR3 comprises 14 residues. CDR3 nucleotide sequence: TGTGCCACCAGTGAGGGCACTCCTTACAATGAGCAGTTCTTC. Amino acids: CATSEGTPYNEQFF.

CDR3 nucleotide sequence: TGCAGTGCTACGAGAGGTGTGGTCGAAGAGCAGTTCTTC. It encodes CSATRGVVEEQFF. The chain combines TRBV20-1 with TRBJ2-1, with no clear D. V was trimmed by 4 bases and J by 10 bases, leaving 17 bases between them. The CDR3 loop spans 13 amino acids. Germline assignment: CDR1 DFQATT and CDR2 SNEGSKA (reference sequence).

This clonotype was recorded many times. This chain joins TRBV18 and TRBJ2-6; D gene uncertain. The germline CDR1 and CDR2 sequences are KGHSH and LQKENI. The V gene lost 2 bases and the J gene lost 1 base, with 6 bases spanning the gap. The CDR3 has 15 residues. The CDR3 nucleotides read TGTGCCAGCTCACCATCGAGTTCTGGGGCCAACGTCCTGACTTTC. Translated: CASSPSSSGANVLTF.

This clonotype was counted at least ten times. This chain joins TRBV3-1 and TRBJ1-2; D is possibly TRBD1 (6 bases). The length of the CDR3 is 12 residues. The V end lost 5 bases, the J end lost 5 bases, and 9 bases lay between the germline ends. Germline loops: CDR1 LGHDT, CDR2 YNNKEL (reference sequence). The CDR3: CASSDRTYGYTF. The CDR3 DNA is TGTGCCAGCAGCGACAGGACGTATGGCTACACCTTC.

In its sample, this clonotype was seen many times. This chain connects TRBV20-1 to TRBJ1-6; a weak D match, TRBD1 (5 bases). Per germline, CDR1 DFQATT and CDR2 SNEGSKA (reference sequence). The CDR3 has 13 amino acids. V dropped 5 bases and J dropped 9 bases, with 14 bases sitting between them. As DNA, the CDR3 is TGCAGTGCTTTCGGGACCGGCGGTTCACCCCTCCACTTT. Its translation: CSAFGTGGSPLHF.

This clonotype was counted between two and nine times. This sequence joins TRBV20-1 and TRBJ1-1, with a tentative D call TRBD1 (5 bases). The V end lost 0 bases, the J end lost 4 bases, and 21 bases lay between the germline ends. Germline V gene sequence: CDR1 DFQATT, CDR2 SNEGSKA (reference sequence). There are 17 residues in the CDR3. Here the CDR3 reads CSARDSGGLARATEAFF. Written as DNA, the CDR3 is TGCAGTGCTAGAGATTCCGGGGGATTAGCTAGAGCCACTGAAGCTTTCTTT.

This clonotype was counted many times. The chain is built from TRBV19 and TRBJ1-2; no firm D call. Germline V lookup: CDR1 LNHDA, CDR2 SQIVND (reference sequence). V was shortened by 5 bases and J by 1 base, with 11 bases between the two germline ends. This CDR3 has 14 amino acids. The CDR3, as DNA: TGTGCCAGTAGTGACGGCGGCATTAACTATGGCTACACCTTC. Its translation is CASSDGGINYGYTF.